This T cell receptor beta chain originates from a study of T cell responses to AZD1222 COVID-19 vaccine. Only in-frame clones appear in the TCRdb table, and some are missing; sequencing was by immunoSEQ multiplex PCR. The sample shows 120,000 or so clones, around nine tenths of them seen only once. The germline V gene encodes CDR1 SGHAT and CDR2 FQNNGV. The CDR3 length is 16 residues. The J segment lost 2 bases and the V segment lost 5 bases, leaving 5 bases of the junction unmatched. Sequenced material: peripheral blood, taken on day 0 of AZD1222 vaccination. The source is an adult in good health. The chain combines TRBV11-2 with TRBJ2-6; 8 bases are shared with TRBD1. Here the CDR3 reads CASSTHRGTGANVLTF. CDR3 sequence (DNA): TGTGCCAGCAGCACGCACAGGGGGACTGGGGCCAACGTCCTGACTTTC.